This T cell receptor beta chain was obtained from a study of prognosis after radiotherapy for stage I lung cancer. Two-round multiplex PCR amplified TCR beta CDR3 from genomic DNA. Every TRBV and TRBJ gene had its own specific primer in first-round PCR. TCRdb ran MiXCR on the multiplex PCR reads and lists one entry per CDR3 protein. Altogether around 16,000 distinct CDR3 sequences are present, about 15% being singletons, with the ten largest covering roughly two fifths. V was clipped by 7 bases and J by 8 bases; unmatched bases: 13. From germline, CDR1 is MNHNS and CDR2 SASEGT. The CDR3 has 15 residues.

The sequence came from a donor at least 50 years old with non-small cell lung cancer. This sample comprised PBMCs, obtained before or after stereotactic body radiation therapy (not recorded which). The chain joins TRBV6-1 to TRBJ2-4; 8 nucleotides match TRBD2. The CDR3 sequence is CASNSHGTSGDIQYF. DNA of the CDR3: TGTGCCAGCAACTCCCACGGGACTAGTGGCGACATTCAGTACTTC.